The 3 T cell receptor beta chains presented below share a single source sample, sequenced in a study of blood T cell repertoires in COVID-19. The table came from immunoSEQ multiplex PCR; TCRdb's copy has only in-frame clones and leaves some out. The sample has 140,000 to 150,000 clones, roughly 78% seen once. Sequences were obtained from PBMCs or T cells enriched from blood (not recorded which). The receptors here all came from a woman in her fifties or sixties who had recovered from COVID-19.

V is TRBV9 and J is TRBJ1-6; 7 bases are shared with TRBD1. Trimming removed 4 bases from V and 10 bases from J; junction bases left unmatched: 8. This CDR3 contains 14 residues. The germline V gene has CDR1 SGDLS and CDR2 YYNGEE. The CDR3: CASSRQGFESPLHF. The DNA of the CDR3 is TGTGCCAGCAGCAGACAGGGATTTGAGTCACCCCTCCACTTT.

As DNA, the CDR3 is TGTGCCAGTAGTATGACTTGGGACAGGGGTGGCGGGGAGCTGTTTTTT. Protein: CASSMTWDRGGGELFF. V is TRBV19 and J is TRBJ2-2; 10 bases line up with TRBD1. CDR3 length: 16 residues. Per germline, CDR1 LNHDA and CDR2 SQIVND (reference sequence). V shed 3 bases and J 7 bases; nucleotides not matched to a gene: 8.

The CDR3 here is CASGPGVFANEKTQYF. In DNA form, the CDR3 reads TGTGCCAGCGGGCCGGGGGTATTTGCTAACGAGAAGACCCAGTACTTC. The chain recombines TRBV28 with TRBJ2-5; D is possibly TRBD2 (6 bases). The V and J ends lost 8 bases and 6 bases respectively, with 25 bases between them. CDR1 and CDR2 from the germline V gene are MDHEN and SYDVKM. This CDR3 is built from 16 residues. Looking up the rest from reference TRBV28 and TRBJ2-5 gives the full variable domain: DVKVTQSSRYLVKRTGEKVFLECVQDMDHENMFWYRQDPGLGLRLIYFSYDVKMKEKGDIPEGYSVSREKKERFSLILESASTNQTSMYLCASGPGVFANEKTQYFGPGTRLLVL.